Following are 28 T cell receptor beta chains from one sample sequenced in a study of CD8 T cells in Susac syndrome. Random hexamers served to reverse transcribe roughly 0.45 to 1 ug RNA. TCRdb analysed the immunoSEQ multiplex PCR reads with MiXCR anew, one entry per CDR3 protein. The table lists around 69,000 distinct CDR3 sequences, roughly 95% of them singletons, with roughly 0.11% in the top ten. Material for sequencing was CD4+ T cells from PBMCs. The receptors derive from a human donor with multiple sclerosis.

The chain recombines TRBV5-1 with TRBJ1-5, with D unresolved. The CDR3 runs to 13 residues. The V and J ends lost 0 bases and 5 bases respectively, with 6 bases between them. Germline V lookup: CDR1 SGHRS, CDR2 YFSETQ. CDR3 coding DNA: TGCGCCAGCAGCTTGGCCGGGGATCAGCCCCAGCATTTT. This codes for CASSLAGDQPQHF.

In DNA form, the CDR3 reads TGTGCCAGCTCACCAGGGACAGGGGCGTTATACAATGAGCAGTTCTTC. Its protein product is CASSPGTGALYNEQFF. The chain combines TRBV18 with TRBJ2-1; 10 bases match TRBD1. Germline CDR1 is KGHSH and CDR2 is LQKENI. V lost 2 bases and J lost 4; bases outside the gene matches: 5. The CDR3 consists of 16 residues.

The chain links TRBV29-1 to TRBJ1-1; a weak D match, TRBD1 (5 bases). Trimming left V 7 bases short and J 10 bases short, with 19 bases between. Looked up from germline, CDR1 is SQVTM and CDR2 is ANQGSEA. The CDR3 sequence is 12 residues long. This chain's CDR3 is CSAGPAGAGAFF. CDR3 nucleotides: TGCAGCGCCGGTCCCGCCGGGGCGGGAGCTTTCTTT.

The rearrangement joins TRBV4-1 to TRBJ1-2; maybe TRBD1 (5 bases). The CDR3 sequence is 16 residues long. Germline V gives CDR1 MGHRA, CDR2 YSYEKL. Trimming pared 0 bases from V and 3 bases from J, leaving 14 bases between. In DNA form, the CDR3 reads TGCGCCAGCAGCCAAGAAGGGGTCAGGGAAGACTATGGCTACACCTTC. Translation gives CASSQEGVREDYGYTF.

The V call is TRBV7-2, the J call TRBJ1-5; D not certain. The CDR3 spans 15 residues. Germline assignment: CDR1 SGHTA and CDR2 FQGNSA. V gave up 1 base and J gave up 1 base, with 8 bases separating them. The CDR3 DNA follows: TGTGCCAGCAGCTTAGTCGGTCGGAGCAATCAGCCCCAGCATTTT. Translated, it gives CASSLVGRSNQPQHF. Supplemented by reference TRBV7-2 and TRBJ1-5, the full variable domain reads GAGVSQSPSNKVTEKGKDVELRCDPISGHTALYWYRQSLGQGLEFLIYFQGNSAPDKSGLPSDRFSAERTGGSVSTLTIQRTQQEDSAVYLCASSLVGRSNQPQHFGDGTRLSIL.

This clonotype was seen only once. V gene TRBV20-1 combines with J gene TRBJ2-6; D is unresolved. From germline, CDR1 is DFQATT and CDR2 SNEGSKA (reference sequence). Trimming removed 6 bases from V and 0 bases from J, with 9 bases in between. The CDR3 covers 14 residues. CDR3 nucleotide sequence: TGCAGTGCACAGCTTTACTCTGGGGCCAACGTCCTGACTTTC. It specifies CSAQLYSGANVLTF.

J is TRBJ2-7 and V is TRBV29-1; TRBD1 matches 12 bases. Germline CDR1 reads SQVTM; CDR2 reads ANQGSEA. The CDR3 extends over 14 amino acids. V shed 7 bases and J 6 bases; nucleotides not matched to a gene: 10. CDR3 nucleotide sequence: TGCAGCGGGGGTCAGGGACAGGGGGCATCCGAGCAGTACTTC. Translating it yields CSGGQGQGASEQYF.

V gene TRBV29-1 combines with J gene TRBJ2-1, with D maybe TRBD1 (5 bases). The V end lost 7 bases, the J end lost 5 bases, and 12 bases lay between the germline ends. The germline V gene encodes CDR1 SQVTM and CDR2 ANQGSEA. CDR3 length: 12 residues. CDR3 loop: CSGEQANNEQFF. The CDR3 nucleotides are TGCAGCGGGGAACAGGCAAACAATGAGCAGTTCTTC.

The chain combines TRBV2 with TRBJ2-1; unclear D gene. The CDR3 length is 13 residues. V was clipped by 4 bases and J by 8 bases, with 12 bases between them. CDR1 and CDR2 from the germline V gene are SNHLY and FYNNEI. The CDR3 DNA follows: TGTGCCAGCAGTGGATCAGCTAGGGATGAGCAGTTCTTC. It translates to CASSGSARDEQFF.

This chain connects TRBV3-1 to TRBJ1-2, with D maybe TRBD1 (5 bases). Between the trimmed V and J ends, which lost 4 bases and 8 bases, there was a span of 11 bases. The germline V gene encodes CDR1 LGHDT and CDR2 YNNKEL (reference sequence). The CDR3 runs 12 residues. The CDR3 nucleotides read TGTGCCAGCAGCCCGGGACCCGGGGGCTACACCTTC. Its protein is CASSPGPGGYTF.

The chain has TRBV2 and TRBJ1-1, with a tentative D call TRBD1 (6 bases). The ends were cut back, 8 bases at V and 10 bases at J, with 23 bases in the middle. The CDR3 spans 14 residues. The germline V gene encodes CDR1 SNHLY and CDR2 FYNNEI. Here the CDR3 reads CASRRGSMEGVAFF. CDR3 DNA sequence: TGTGCCAGCCGACGGGGCAGCATGGAGGGGGTAGCTTTCTTT. The full variable domain, in which reference TRBV2 and TRBJ1-1 provide the parts outside the CDR3, is EPEVTQTPSHQVTQMGQEVILRCVPISNHLYFYWYRQILGQKVEFLVSFYNNEISEKSEIFDDQFSVERPDGSNFTLKIRSTKLEDSAMYFCASRRGSMEGVAFFGQGTRLTVV.

This clonotype came up once. The chain recombines TRBV2 with TRBJ2-2; a weak D match, TRBD1 (6 bases). The CDR3 is made up of 13 amino acids. Germline V gives CDR1 SNHLY, CDR2 FYNNEI. Trimming shortened V by 7 bases and J by 4 bases, and 10 bases separated the two germline ends. CDR3 protein: CASIEGVTGELFF. The DNA of the CDR3 is TGTGCCAGCATCGAGGGGGTCACCGGGGAGCTGTTTTTT.

CDR3 residues: CATSGRGGNQPQHF. The DNA for the CDR3 is TGTGCCACCAGTGGCAGGGGAGGCAATCAGCCCCAGCATTTT. The chain links TRBV24-1 to TRBJ1-5; possibly TRBD1 for D (6 bases). V was trimmed by 5 bases and J by 2 bases, leaving 9 bases between them. CDR1 and CDR2 (germline): KGHDR, SFDVKD. This CDR3 contains 14 residues.

The genes are TRBV4-1 and TRBJ2-1, with D hard to call. The CDR3 extends over 18 amino acids. CDR1 is MGHRA, CDR2 YSYEKL, per germline. The V end lost 6 bases, the J end lost 3 bases, and 24 bases lay between the germline ends. DNA of the CDR3: TGCGCCAGCAGTCGGGCACGTAACGCAGAGCCTAACTACAATGAGCAGTTCTTC. The encoded protein is CASSRARNAEPNYNEQFF.

The gene calls are TRBV27 and TRBJ1-5; unclear D gene. This CDR3 is built from 13 residues. Germline CDR1 reads MNHEY; CDR2 reads SMNVEV (reference sequence). V lost 8 bases and J 2 bases, leaving 10 bases between the germline ends. The CDR3 DNA reads TGTGCCAGCGGATTTCAGGGCAATCAGCCCCAGCATTTT. This translates into CASGFQGNQPQHF.

The chain uses TRBV9 and TRBJ1-2; weak D call: TRBD1 (5 bases). V lost 4 bases and J lost 8, with 15 bases in between. The germline gives CDR1 SGDLS, CDR2 YYNGEE. The CDR3 runs to 13 residues. In DNA, the CDR3 is TGTGCCAGCAGCACGCAGGGCGTTGGGGGCTACACCTTC. This sequence encodes CASSTQGVGGYTF.

CDR3 protein: CASSLGVLRDRSEQYF. The CDR3 DNA is TGTGCCAGCAGCTTAGGTGTCCTCCGGGACAGGAGCGAGCAGTACTTC. V is TRBV11-2 and J is TRBJ2-7; 8 bases are shared with TRBD1. CDR1 and CDR2 from the germline V gene are SGHAT and FQNNGV. V was clipped by 1 base and J by 6 bases; unmatched bases: 11. The CDR3 consists of 16 residues.

The count of this clonotype is one. The chain recombines TRBV25-1 with TRBJ2-1, with a possible D match to TRBD1 (5 bases). Germline V gene data show CDR1 as MGHDK and CDR2 as SYGVNS. The V end was cut by 2 bases, the J end by 6 bases, with 8 bases between. The CDR3 has 13 amino acids. CDR3 residues: CASSETGGNEQFF. DNA for the CDR3: TGTGCCAGCAGTGAAACAGGCGGCAATGAGCAGTTCTTC.

This rearrangement joins TRBV3-1 to TRBJ2-5, with 7 bases aligning to TRBD1. CDR1 and CDR2 (germline): LGHDT, YNNKEL (reference sequence). Trimming removed 5 bases from V and 4 bases from J; junction bases left unmatched: 7. The CDR3 has 14 amino acids. CDR3 region: CASSGEGGVETQYF. CDR3 DNA sequence: TGTGCCAGCAGCGGAGAAGGGGGCGTAGAGACCCAGTACTTC.

The chain combines TRBV10-3 with TRBJ1-1, with TRBD1 identical over 8 bases. Germline V CDR1 and CDR2: ENHRY, SYGVKD. V lost 5 bases and J lost 5; bases outside the gene matches: 1. The CDR3 has 12 residues. Written as DNA, the CDR3 is TGTGCCATCAGTTACAGGGGGACTGAAGCTTTCTTT. Protein product: CAISYRGTEAFF.

V and J are TRBV7-9 and TRBJ2-5; D possibly matches TRBD1 or TRBD2 (5 bases each). V was pared by 5 bases and J by 1 base, with 11 bases between. The V gene's germline CDR1 is SEHNR and CDR2 FQNEAQ (reference sequence). The CDR3 consists of 14 residues. The CDR3 DNA reads as TGTGCCAGCAGCCCCTCGGGGACCCAAGAGACCCAGTACTTC. This codes for CASSPSGTQETQYF.

The chain combines TRBV10-3 with TRBJ1-2; D gene unclear. This CDR3 has 14 amino acids. CDR1 ENHRY and CDR2 SYGVKD come from the germline V gene. Trimming left V 8 bases short and J 0 bases short, with 13 bases between. The CDR3 is CAIAWAQTNYGYTF. The CDR3 coding sequence is TGTGCCATCGCTTGGGCACAGACTAACTATGGCTACACCTTC.

The CDR3 sequence: CASSFQRTGELFF. The CDR3 nucleotides read TGTGCCAGCAGCTTCCAGCGCACCGGGGAGCTGTTTTTT. This chain joins TRBV11-3 and TRBJ2-2; D is undetermined. The V end lost 3 bases, the J end lost 4 bases, and 6 bases lay between the germline ends. Per the germline V gene, CDR1 is SGHNT and CDR2 is YENEEA. The CDR3 contains 13 residues.

The DNA for the CDR3 is TGCAGTGCTAGCATGGGACTAGCTCAAGAGACCCAGTACTTC. Translating it yields CSASMGLAQETQYF. The genes are TRBV20-1 and TRBJ2-5; 9 bases map to TRBD2. The CDR3 contains 14 residues. The germline gives CDR1 DFQATT, CDR2 SNEGSKA (reference sequence). V was clipped by 3 bases and J by 2 bases; unmatched bases: 4.

The V and J genes are TRBV6-5 and TRBJ2-3; no firm D call. With 4 bases removed from V and 1 base from J, the gap between germline ends came to 15 bases. The germline gives CDR1 MNHEY, CDR2 SVGAGI. This CDR3 has 16 residues. The CDR3 sequence is CASSSLPSSGTDTQYF. In DNA form, the CDR3 reads TGTGCCAGCAGTTCCCTGCCTTCTAGTGGCACAGATACGCAGTATTTT.

The V and J genes are TRBV2 and TRBJ2-5; D is tentatively TRBD1 or TRBD2 (5 bases each). CDR1 SNHLY and CDR2 FYNNEI come from the germline V gene. The CDR3 runs 14 residues. V was pared by 4 bases and J by 4 bases, with 13 bases between. CDR3 DNA: TGTGCCAGCAGTGTTTCAGGGACCCCAGAGACCCAGTACTTC. It encodes CASSVSGTPETQYF.

The V and J genes are TRBV30 and TRBJ2-1, with D possibly called TRBD1 or TRBD2 (5 bases each). V shed 3 bases and J shed 7 bases, with 10 bases lying between them. The V gene's germline CDR1 is GTSNPN and CDR2 SVGIG (reference sequence). The length of the CDR3 is 12 residues. Here the CDR3 reads CAWSQGRNEQFF. The CDR3 DNA sequence: TGTGCCTGGAGCCAGGGACGGAATGAGCAGTTCTTC. Using reference TRBV30 and TRBJ2-1 for the parts outside the CDR3, the full variable domain is SQTIHQWPATLVQPVGSPLSLECTVEGTSNPNLYWYRQAAGRGLQLLFYSVGIGQISSEVPQNLSASRPQDRQFILSSKKLLLSDSGFYLCAWSQGRNEQFFGPGTRLTVL.

This rearrangement joins TRBV30 to TRBJ1-1; D ambiguous. Germline V gene data show CDR1 as GTSNPN and CDR2 as SVGIG (reference sequence). The V end was cut by 3 bases, the J end by 1 base, with 3 bases between. The CDR3 spans 11 residues. The CDR3 nucleotides are TGTGCCTGGAGGGGGAACACTGAAGCTTTCTTT. Its protein product is CAWRGNTEAFF.